This T cell receptor (beta chain) was sequenced in a study of neurological immune-mediated disorders. The length of the CDR3 is 13 residues. Between the trimmed V and J ends, which lost 3 bases and 0 bases, there was a span of 2 bases. This clonotype came up many times. What it binds is unknown. Regarding time point: longitudinal time-point 1 (baseline). In TCRdb, the 5' RACE reads were re-called with MiXCR into one record per CDR3 protein. The data contain more than 70,000 distinct CDR3 sequences, around 9.6% of them seen just once; the ten biggest clones take up approximately 9.7%. Overall study results and limits: HTLV-1-associated myelopathy ranked highest for TCR clonal expansion and multiple sclerosis lowest, beneath healthy controls.

The clonotype originates from a young man in good health. Sample: PBMCs. The chain employs TRBV12-3 or TRBV12-4 and TRBJ2-2; D uncertain. DNA for the CDR3: TGTGCCAGCAGTTTTGCGAACACCGGGGAGCTGTTTTTT. Translating it yields CASSFANTGELFF.